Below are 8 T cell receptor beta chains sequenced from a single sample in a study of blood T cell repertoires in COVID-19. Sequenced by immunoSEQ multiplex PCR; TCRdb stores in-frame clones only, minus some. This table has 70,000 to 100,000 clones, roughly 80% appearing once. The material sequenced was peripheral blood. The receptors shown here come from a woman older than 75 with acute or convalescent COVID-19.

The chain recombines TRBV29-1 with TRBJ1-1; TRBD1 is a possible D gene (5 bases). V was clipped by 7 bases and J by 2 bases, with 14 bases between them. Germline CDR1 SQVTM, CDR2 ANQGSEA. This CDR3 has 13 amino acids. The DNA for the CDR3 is TGCAGCGGGGAGCCGGGGGGAAACACTGAAGCTTTCTTT. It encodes CSGEPGGNTEAFF. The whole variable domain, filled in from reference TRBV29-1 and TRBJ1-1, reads SAVISQKPSRDICQRGTSLTIQCQVDSQVTMMFWYRQQPGQSLTLIATANQGSEATYESGFVIDKFPISRPNLTFSTLTVSNMSPEDSSIYLCSGEPGGNTEAFFGQGTRLTVV.

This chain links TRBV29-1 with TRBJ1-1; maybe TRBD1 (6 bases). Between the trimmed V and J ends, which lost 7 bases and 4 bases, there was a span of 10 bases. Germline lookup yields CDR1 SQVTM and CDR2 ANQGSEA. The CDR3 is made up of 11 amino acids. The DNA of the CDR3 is TGCAGCGGTCAAGGGGGCACTGAAGCTTTCTTT. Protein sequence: CSGQGGTEAFF.

The CDR3 DNA is TGTGCCAGCAGCCAGTTTGCAGGGGAGATCTATGGCTACACCTTC. Its translation: CASSQFAGEIYGYTF. The rearrangement links TRBV14 to TRBJ1-2; perhaps TRBD1 as D (6 bases). V shed 3 bases and J shed 4 bases, with 15 bases lying between them. Germline CDR1 is SGHDN and CDR2 is FVKESK. This CDR3 contains 15 residues.

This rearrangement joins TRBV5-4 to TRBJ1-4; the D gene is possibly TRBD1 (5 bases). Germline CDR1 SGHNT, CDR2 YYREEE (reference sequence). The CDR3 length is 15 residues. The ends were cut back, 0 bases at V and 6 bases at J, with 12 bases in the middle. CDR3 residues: CASSLAGVGDEKLFF. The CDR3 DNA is TGTGCCAGCAGCTTGGCGGGGGTCGGGGATGAAAAACTGTTTTTT.

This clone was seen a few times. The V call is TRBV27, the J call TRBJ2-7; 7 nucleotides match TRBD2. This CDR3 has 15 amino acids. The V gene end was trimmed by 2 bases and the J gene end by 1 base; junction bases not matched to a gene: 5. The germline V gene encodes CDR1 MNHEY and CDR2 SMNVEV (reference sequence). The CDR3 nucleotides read TGTGCCAGCAGTTTAGGCGGGGGAAGGTCCTACGAGCAGTACTTC. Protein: CASSLGGGRSYEQYF.

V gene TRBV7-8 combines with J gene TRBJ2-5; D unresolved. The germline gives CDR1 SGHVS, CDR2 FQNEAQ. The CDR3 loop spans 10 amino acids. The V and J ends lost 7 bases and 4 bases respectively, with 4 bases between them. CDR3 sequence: CASMAETQYF. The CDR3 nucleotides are TGTGCCAGCATGGCAGAGACCCAGTACTTC.

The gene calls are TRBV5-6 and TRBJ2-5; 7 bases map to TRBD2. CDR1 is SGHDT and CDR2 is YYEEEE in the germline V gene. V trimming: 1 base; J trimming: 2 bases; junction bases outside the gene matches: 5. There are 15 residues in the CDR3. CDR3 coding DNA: TGTGCCAGCAGCTTGAAGGGCGGGGGACAAGAGACCCAGTACTTC. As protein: CASSLKGGGQETQYF.

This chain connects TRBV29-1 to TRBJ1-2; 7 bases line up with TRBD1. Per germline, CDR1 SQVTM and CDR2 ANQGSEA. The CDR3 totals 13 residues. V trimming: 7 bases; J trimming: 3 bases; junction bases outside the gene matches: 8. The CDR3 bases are TGCAGCGCCCCTGCCGACAGGGACTATGGCTACACCTTC. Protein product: CSAPADRDYGYTF.